Sequencing of this T cell receptor (beta chain) was carried out in a study of regulatory T cells in long-lasting Graves disease. Whole-study findings and limits: Clonotypes that were public and shared totalled a few thousand in persistent patients versus 800 to 1,000 in new patients.

Researchers made TCR beta libraries by using iRepertoire HTBI primers and running Arm-PCR on CDR3 regions. TCRdb used MiXCR to reprocess the multiplex PCR reads, holding one entry per CDR3 protein. The sample contains 500,000 to 700,000 distinct CDR3 sequences, less than 20% of which appear only once. V shed 4 bases and J shed 11 bases, with 11 bases lying between them. This CDR3 region has 11 residues. Germline CDR1 and CDR2: LNHDA and SQIVND (reference sequence). Described time point: newly diagnosed GD, antithyroid drugs for less than 3 months. With RNA extracted from PBMCs as input, the TCR library was made. Of note for this clonotype: Antigen specificity is unknown.

These data were also reused for a study on T cells in Graves' hyperthyroidism and ophthalmopathy. That paper states: Among clonotypes expanded in thyroid above 0.001, most were also found in blood.

The genes are TRBV19 and TRBJ1-1; D is undetermined. The sequence was obtained from a woman aged 25 to 39 with Graves disease. The starting material was peripheral blood mononuclear cells (PBMCs), obtained at new diagnosis, from a patient treated with antithyroid drugs. The CDR3 nucleotides are TGTGCCAGTAGTAAATCAGGTGGGGCTTTCTTT. This translates into CASSKSGGAFF.